The subject of this entry is one T cell receptor (beta chain). This record comes from a study of blood T cell repertoires in COVID-19. Overall study: The study drew acute and convalescent COVID-19 samples from the United States, Italy and Spain.

The V end lost 2 bases, the J end lost 2 bases, and 11 bases lay between the germline ends. The CDR3 has 15 residues. Per germline, CDR1 MGHDK and CDR2 SYGVNS. Original data processing: Researchers report that nucleated cell counts were estimated from reference gene primer amplification. This table comes from immunoSEQ multiplex PCR, and its TCRdb copy is limited to in-frame clones, with some not included. That table gives V, J and clone size, and the DNA gave D and trimming. The top ten hold approximately 6.2% of the sample, which has 220,000 or so clones, around 83% seen once. Membership in each cohort depended on participant-reported clinical history. Two consecutive negative NP/OP PCR tests, clearance, or resolved symptoms defined Cohort 3 recovery.

Sequencing used PBMCs or T cells enriched from blood (not recorded which). V is TRBV25-1 and J is TRBJ2-3, with D unclear. This receptor was identified in a woman aged 35 to 49 who had recovered from COVID-19. CDR3 sequence: CASSEGLHYTDTQYF. The CDR3 DNA sequence: TGTGCCAGCAGTGAAGGCCTCCATTACACAGATACGCAGTATTTT.